A single sample is the source of the 21 T cell receptor beta chains below, sequenced in a study of blood T cell repertoires in COVID-19. Clones were read by immunoSEQ multiplex PCR, and TCRdb kept only the in-frame ones, dropping some. This sample carries 330,000 or so clones, approximately 88% of them seen once, and the ten largest clones take around 8.9%. Sequenced material: peripheral blood. The origin of the receptors is a man aged 30 to 39 with COVID-19, enrolled during active disease.

This rearrangement joins TRBV27 to TRBJ1-6; D is perhaps TRBD1 (5 bases). The CDR3 runs 14 residues. Trimming removed 8 bases at V and 9 bases at J, with 17 bases between. From germline, CDR1 is MNHEY and CDR2 SMNVEV (reference sequence). This CDR3 reads CASGWGGIGSPLHF. In DNA, the CDR3 is TGTGCCAGCGGCTGGGGGGGGATCGGTTCACCCCTCCACTTT.

This clone occurred once. This rearrangement joins TRBV5-4 to TRBJ1-6, with 7 bases identical to TRBD1. V shed 0 bases and J 9 bases; nucleotides not matched to a gene: 6. Germline CDR1 is SGHNT and CDR2 is YYREEE (reference sequence). This CDR3 spans 15 amino acids. CDR3 sequence reads: CASSLGEGAVSPLHF. DNA for the CDR3: TGTGCCAGCAGCTTGGGTGAGGGGGCGGTTTCACCCCTCCACTTT.

This clone came up a few times. J is TRBJ2-1 and V is TRBV3-1 (or the pseudogene TRBV3-2); D may be TRBD1 (6 bases). From germline, CDR1 is LGHDT and CDR2 YNNKEL (reference sequence). The germline V and J ends were trimmed by 4 bases and 8 bases, with 18 bases remaining between them. The CDR3 sequence is 15 residues long. The CDR3 coding sequence is TGTGCCAGCAGCCTACAGGGTAGTGGGCACTATGAGCAGTTCTTC. The encoded protein is CASSLQGSGHYEQFF.

The V and J genes are TRBV6-5 and TRBJ1-2, with 8 bases fitting TRBD1. V shed 4 bases and J 7 bases; nucleotides not matched to a gene: 8. Germline V gene sequence: CDR1 MNHEY, CDR2 SVGAGI. CDR3 length: 14 residues. The CDR3: CASSSGTGGRGYTF. The CDR3 DNA reads TGTGCCAGCAGTTCGGGGACAGGCGGTCGTGGCTACACCTTC.

With regard to this clone: Other DNA sequences in this sample translate to the same CDR3. The chain links TRBV28 to TRBJ1-1; 8 bases match TRBD1. Germline-derived CDR1 and CDR2 are MDHEN and SYDVKM. Germline trimming cut 6 bases from V and 1 base from J; bases unmatched to any gene: 4. This CDR3 has 14 amino acids. CDR3 coding DNA: TGTGCCAGCAGCCCCGGGACAGGGAACACTGAAGCTTTCTTT. Translation: CASSPGTGNTEAFF.

This chain links TRBV7-2 with TRBJ1-2, with TRBD1 as a possible D gene (6 bases). Germline V gene lookup returns CDR1 SGHTA and CDR2 FQGNSA. This CDR3 spans 14 amino acids. V gave up 5 bases and J gave up 3 bases, with 13 bases separating them. The CDR3 region has the DNA TGTGCCAGCAGCCCGGGAGGGGGAGACTATGGCTACACCTTC. Its protein product is CASSPGGGDYGYTF.

The chain recombines TRBV6-6 with TRBJ2-7, with TRBD1 matching 10 bases. Looked up from germline, CDR1 is MNHNY and CDR2 is SVGAGI (reference sequence). The V and J ends lost 7 bases and 7 bases, in that order; junction bases with no gene match: 13. The CDR3 spans 15 residues. CDR3 amino acids: CASTSRDRGGGEQYF. CDR3 coding DNA: TGTGCCAGCACCTCACGGGACAGGGGAGGAGGAGAGCAGTACTTC.

This clone has only a few counts. The chain joins TRBV19 to TRBJ2-7; 11 bases align to TRBD1. The V gene's germline CDR1 is LNHDA and CDR2 SQIVND (reference sequence). The CDR3 extends over 15 amino acids. Trimming took 3 bases from V and 4 from J; bases not matched to a gene: 5. DNA for the CDR3: TGTGCCAGTAGTATCGAGGGACAGGGGGTTTACGAGCAGTACTTC. This codes for CASSIEGQGVYEQYF.

This chain connects TRBV7-8 to TRBJ2-5, with D possibly TRBD2 on 6 matching bases. Trimming took off 5 bases at V and 2 bases at J, with 15 bases between the two ends. The CDR3 is 15 residues long. Looked up from germline, CDR1 is SGHVS and CDR2 is FQNEAQ. The CDR3 DNA sequence: TGTGCCAGCAGCCAAGGGGCCGGACTACAAGAGACCCAGTACTTC. Residues: CASSQGAGLQETQYF.

The chain links TRBV7-9 to TRBJ2-7; TRBD1 agrees at 11 bases. Unmatched junction bases numbered 9, after V lost 5 bases and J lost 3 bases. Per germline, CDR1 SEHNR and CDR2 FQNEAQ (reference sequence). The CDR3 is 16 residues long. CDR3 sequence (DNA): TGTGCCAGCAGCCTCACCACCGGGACAGGGGGCTACGAGCAGTACTTC. Protein: CASSLTTGTGGYEQYF.

The gene calls are TRBV21-1 and TRBJ2-1; TRBD1 is taken as the D call from the table, unchecked against the DNA. TRBV21-1 has pseudogene status. The CDR3 totals 17 residues. CDR3 region: CASSKENFRDSYNEQFF. The CDR3 DNA reads as TGTGCCAGCAGCAAAGAGAATTTCAGGGATTCCTACAATGAGCAGTTCTTC.

V is TRBV12-5 and J is TRBJ2-1; TRBD1 agrees at 7 bases. The CDR3 covers 15 residues. The junction had 10 bases not matched to a gene; V was cut back by 10 bases and J by 1 base. Looked up from germline, CDR1 is LGHNT and CDR2 is FRNRAP. This chain's CDR3 is CATRAGTDSYNEQFF. The CDR3 nucleotides read TGTGCTACCCGAGCCGGGACAGATTCCTACAATGAGCAGTTCTTC.

This clone appeared a single time. Other DNA sequences within the sample encode an identical CDR3. This chain links TRBV15 with TRBJ2-3; possibly TRBD2 for D (6 bases). Germline loops: CDR1 LNHNV, CDR2 YYDKDF (reference sequence). This CDR3 has 15 amino acids. The V end lost 1 base, the J end lost 4 bases, and 12 bases lay between the germline ends. The CDR3 DNA reads as TGTGCCACCAGCAGAGTTACGGGGGTGGCAGATACGCAGTATTTT. Protein sequence: CATSRVTGVADTQYF.

V usage is TRBV27 and J usage is TRBJ2-2; D not resolved. The CDR3 runs 14 residues. The V end was cut by 3 bases, the J end by 5 bases, with 10 bases between. Per germline, CDR1 MNHEY and CDR2 SMNVEV (reference sequence). The CDR3: CASSFERKTGELFF. The CDR3, as DNA: TGTGCCAGCAGTTTCGAGAGAAAAACCGGGGAGCTGTTTTTT.

This clone was detected a few times. The chain links TRBV7-2 to TRBJ2-5; TRBD1 agrees at 8 bases. Per the germline V gene, CDR1 is SGHTA and CDR2 is FQGNSA. This CDR3 is 14 amino acids long. J was trimmed by 5 bases and V by 5 bases; bases with no gene match: 7. The CDR3 loop is CASSPRTGRETQYF. The CDR3 DNA follows: TGTGCCAGCAGCCCGCGGACAGGGCGGGAGACCCAGTACTTC.

The J gene is TRBJ1-2, the V gene TRBV19; a weak D match, TRBD1 (5 bases). Germline V gene data show CDR1 as LNHDA and CDR2 as SQIVND (reference sequence). V lost 2 bases and J lost 4, with 11 bases in between. This CDR3 is built from 14 residues. In DNA form, the CDR3 reads TGTGCCAGTAGTATACCGGGACTGTTCTATGGCTACACCTTC. It specifies CASSIPGLFYGYTF.

This clone is a singleton in its sample. The chain joins TRBV2 to TRBJ1-1, with D unresolved. Germline V gene lookup returns CDR1 SNHLY and CDR2 FYNNEI. CDR3 length equals 11 residues. V was trimmed by 8 bases and J by 0 bases, leaving 4 bases between them. The CDR3 coding sequence is TGTGCCAGCGCGGTGAACACTGAAGCTTTCTTT. This gives the protein CASAVNTEAFF. The complete variable domain, with remaining parts taken from reference TRBV2 and TRBJ1-1, reads EPEVTQTPSHQVTQMGQEVILRCVPISNHLYFYWYRQILGQKVEFLVSFYNNEISEKSEIFDDQFSVERPDGSNFTLKIRSTKLEDSAMYFCASAVNTEAFFGQGTRLTVV.

In DNA form, the CDR3 reads TGTGCCAGCAGAGGGGTCCTGTACACTGAAGCTTTCTTT. This translates into CASRGVLYTEAFF. This sequence joins TRBV28 and TRBJ1-1; D perhaps matches TRBD1 (5 bases). The CDR3 length is 13 residues. Germline V gene sequence: CDR1 MDHEN, CDR2 SYDVKM. Trimming cost V 6 bases and J 3 bases, with 11 bases left between them.

The CDR3 spells CASSWGQGGTEAFF. CDR3 nucleotide sequence: TGTGCCAGCAGTTGGGGACAGGGAGGCACTGAAGCTTTCTTT. The chain combines TRBV6-5 with TRBJ1-1; 9 nucleotides line up with TRBD1. This CDR3 is 14 amino acids long. Losses at the gene ends were 4 bases for V and 4 bases for J; bases not matched to a gene: 4. Germline V gives CDR1 MNHEY, CDR2 SVGAGI.

V usage is TRBV7-3 and J usage is TRBJ2-1, with TRBD2 matching 8 bases. Germline V gives CDR1 SGHTA, CDR2 FQGTGA. This CDR3 is built from 15 residues. V lost 5 bases and J lost 5; bases outside the gene matches: 8. The CDR3 reads CASSPPGLANNEQFF. For the CDR3, the DNA is TGTGCCAGCAGCCCTCCCGGACTAGCAAACAATGAGCAGTTCTTC.

The rearrangement links TRBV11-1 to TRBJ2-3; tentatively, D is TRBD2 (6 bases). The CDR3 spans 15 residues. CDR1 SGHAT and CDR2 FQDESV come from the germline V gene (reference sequence). V lost 4 bases and J lost 2, with 13 bases in between. The CDR3 here is CASSWSSGYTDTQYF. CDR3 coding DNA: TGTGCCAGCAGCTGGAGTAGCGGATACACAGATACGCAGTATTTT.